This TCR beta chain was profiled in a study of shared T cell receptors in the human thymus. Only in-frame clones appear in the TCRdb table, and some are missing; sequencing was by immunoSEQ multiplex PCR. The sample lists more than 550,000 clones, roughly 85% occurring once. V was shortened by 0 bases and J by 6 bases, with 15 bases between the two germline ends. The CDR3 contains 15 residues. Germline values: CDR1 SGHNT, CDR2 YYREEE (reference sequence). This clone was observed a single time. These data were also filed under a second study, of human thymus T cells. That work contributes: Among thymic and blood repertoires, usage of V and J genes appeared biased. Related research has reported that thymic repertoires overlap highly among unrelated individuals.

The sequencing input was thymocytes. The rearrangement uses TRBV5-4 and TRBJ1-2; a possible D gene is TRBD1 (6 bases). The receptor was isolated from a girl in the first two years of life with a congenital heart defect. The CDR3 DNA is TGTGCCAGCAGCTTGGTTACAGGGAGACTTCATGGCTACACCTTC. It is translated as CASSLVTGRLHGYTF.